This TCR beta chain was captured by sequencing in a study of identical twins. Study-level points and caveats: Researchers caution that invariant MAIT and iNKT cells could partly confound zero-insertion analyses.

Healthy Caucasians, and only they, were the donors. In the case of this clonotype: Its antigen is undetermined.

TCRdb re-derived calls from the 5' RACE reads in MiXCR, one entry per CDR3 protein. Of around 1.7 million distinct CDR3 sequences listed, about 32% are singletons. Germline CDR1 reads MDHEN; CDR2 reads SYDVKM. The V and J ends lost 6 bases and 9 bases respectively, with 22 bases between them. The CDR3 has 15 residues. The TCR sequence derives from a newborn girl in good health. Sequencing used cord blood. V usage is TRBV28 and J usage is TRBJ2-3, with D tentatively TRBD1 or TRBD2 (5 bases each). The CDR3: CASSPWRGALMTQYF. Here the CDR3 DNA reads TGTGCCAGCAGCCCGTGGAGAGGGGCCCTTATGACGCAGTATTTT.